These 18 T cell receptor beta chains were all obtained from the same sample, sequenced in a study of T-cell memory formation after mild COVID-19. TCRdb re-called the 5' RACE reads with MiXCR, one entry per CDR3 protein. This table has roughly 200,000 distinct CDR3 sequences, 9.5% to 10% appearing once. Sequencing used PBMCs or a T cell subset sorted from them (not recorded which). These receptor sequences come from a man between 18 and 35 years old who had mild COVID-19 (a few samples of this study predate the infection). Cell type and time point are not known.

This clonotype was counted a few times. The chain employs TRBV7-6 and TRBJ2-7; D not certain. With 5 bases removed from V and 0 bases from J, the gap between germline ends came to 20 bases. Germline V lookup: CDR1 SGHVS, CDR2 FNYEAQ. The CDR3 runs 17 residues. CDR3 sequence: CASSRTFGRASSYEQYV. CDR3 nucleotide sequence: TGTGCCAGCAGCCGAACCTTCGGACGGGCCAGCTCCTACGAGCAGTACGTC.

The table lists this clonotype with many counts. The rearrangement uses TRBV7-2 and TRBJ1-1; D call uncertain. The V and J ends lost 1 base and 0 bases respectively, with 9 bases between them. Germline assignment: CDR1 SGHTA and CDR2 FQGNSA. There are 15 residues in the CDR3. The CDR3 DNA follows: TGTGCCAGCAGCTTAGACCCGGTAATGAACACTGAAGCTTTCTTT. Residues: CASSLDPVMNTEAFF.

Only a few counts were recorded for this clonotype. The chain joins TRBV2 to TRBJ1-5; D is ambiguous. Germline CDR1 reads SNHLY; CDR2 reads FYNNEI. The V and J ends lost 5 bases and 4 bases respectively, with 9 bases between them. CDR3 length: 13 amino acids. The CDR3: CASSSRANQPQHF. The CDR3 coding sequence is TGTGCCAGCAGTTCCCGCGCGAATCAGCCCCAGCATTTT.

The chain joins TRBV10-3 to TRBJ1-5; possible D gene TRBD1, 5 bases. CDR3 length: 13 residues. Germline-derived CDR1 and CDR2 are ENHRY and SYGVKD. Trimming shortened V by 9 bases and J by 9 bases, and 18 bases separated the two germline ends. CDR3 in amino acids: CAIKSGIAGPQHF. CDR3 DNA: TGTGCCATAAAATCAGGGATTGCGGGGCCCCAGCATTTT.

The CDR3 here is CASSHTGQPQHF. For the CDR3, the DNA is TGTGCCAGCAGTCACACGGGTCAGCCCCAGCATTTT. This chain connects TRBV3-1 to TRBJ1-5; D ambiguous. V lost 6 bases and J 6 bases, leaving 9 bases between the germline ends. Germline V gene data show CDR1 as LGHDT and CDR2 as YNNKEL (reference sequence). CDR3 length: 12 residues.

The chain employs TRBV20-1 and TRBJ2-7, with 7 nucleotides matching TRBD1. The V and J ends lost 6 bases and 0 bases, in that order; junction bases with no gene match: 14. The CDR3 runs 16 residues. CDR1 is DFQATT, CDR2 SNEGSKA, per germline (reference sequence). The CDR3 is CSAGSTPGQTSYEQYF. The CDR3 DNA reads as TGCAGTGCCGGCTCAACCCCGGGACAGACCTCCTACGAGCAGTACTTC.

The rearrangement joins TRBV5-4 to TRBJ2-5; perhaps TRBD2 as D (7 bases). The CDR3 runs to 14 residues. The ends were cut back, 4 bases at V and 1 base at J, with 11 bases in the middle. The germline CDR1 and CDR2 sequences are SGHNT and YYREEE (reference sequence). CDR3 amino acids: CASSRGGAQETQYF. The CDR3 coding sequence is TGTGCCAGCAGCAGAGGGGGGGCCCAAGAGACCCAGTACTTC.

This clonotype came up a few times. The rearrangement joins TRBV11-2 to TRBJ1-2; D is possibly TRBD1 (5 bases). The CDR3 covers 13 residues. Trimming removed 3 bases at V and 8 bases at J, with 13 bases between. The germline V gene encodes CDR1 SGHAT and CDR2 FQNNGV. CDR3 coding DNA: TGTGCCAGCAGCTTTTCCGGGGCGGGAGGCTACACCTTC. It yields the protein CASSFSGAGGYTF.

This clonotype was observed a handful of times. In nucleotides, the CDR3 is TGTGCCAGCAGCCCTTTACCAGGGTTAAGTGCCAAAAACATTCAGTACTTC. It translates to CASSPLPGLSAKNIQYF. The chain has TRBV4-2 and TRBJ2-4, with D possibly being TRBD1 (5 bases). V was clipped by 4 bases and J by 1 base, with 17 bases between them. The CDR3 runs 17 residues. Per the germline V gene, CDR1 is LGHNA and CDR2 is YNFKEQ.

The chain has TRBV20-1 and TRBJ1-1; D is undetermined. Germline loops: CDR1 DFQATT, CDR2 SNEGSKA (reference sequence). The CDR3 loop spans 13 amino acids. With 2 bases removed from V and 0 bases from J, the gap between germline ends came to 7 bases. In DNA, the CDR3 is TGCAGTGCTAGATCCCCACTGAACACTGAAGCTTTCTTT. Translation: CSARSPLNTEAFF.

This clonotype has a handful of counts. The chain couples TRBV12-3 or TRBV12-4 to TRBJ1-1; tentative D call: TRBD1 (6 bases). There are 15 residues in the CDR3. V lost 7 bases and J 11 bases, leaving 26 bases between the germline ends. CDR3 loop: CASTLEDVGARGAFF. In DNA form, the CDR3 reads TGTGCCAGCACCCTCGAAGATGTGGGGGCCCGGGGGGCTTTCTTT.

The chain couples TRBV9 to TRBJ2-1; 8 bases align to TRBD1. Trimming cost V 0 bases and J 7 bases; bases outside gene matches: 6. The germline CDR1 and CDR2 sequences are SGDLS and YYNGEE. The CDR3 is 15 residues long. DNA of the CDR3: TGTGCCAGCAGCGTAGTCAGTCAGGGGGCAAATGAGCAGTTCTTC. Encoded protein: CASSVVSQGANEQFF.

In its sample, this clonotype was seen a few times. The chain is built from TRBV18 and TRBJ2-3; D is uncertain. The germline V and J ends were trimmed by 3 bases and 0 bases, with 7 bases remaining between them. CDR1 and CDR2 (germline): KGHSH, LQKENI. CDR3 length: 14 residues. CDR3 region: CASSPRESTDTQYF. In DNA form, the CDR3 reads TGTGCCAGCTCACCTAGGGAAAGCACAGATACGCAGTATTTT.

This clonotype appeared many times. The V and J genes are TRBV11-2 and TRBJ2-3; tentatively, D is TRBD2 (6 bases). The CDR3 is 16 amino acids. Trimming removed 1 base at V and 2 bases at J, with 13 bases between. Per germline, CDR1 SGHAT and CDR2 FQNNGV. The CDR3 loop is CASSLGSSGVTDTQYF. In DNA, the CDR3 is TGTGCCAGCAGCTTAGGGTCTTCGGGAGTCACAGATACGCAGTATTTT.

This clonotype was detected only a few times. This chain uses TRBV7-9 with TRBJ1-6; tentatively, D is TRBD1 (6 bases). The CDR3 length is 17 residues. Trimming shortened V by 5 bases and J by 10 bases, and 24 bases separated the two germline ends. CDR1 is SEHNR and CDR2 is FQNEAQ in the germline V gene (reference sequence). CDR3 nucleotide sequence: TGTGCCAGCAGCCGGGGAATTCTCACAGGGATTTACTCACCCCTCCACTTT. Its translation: CASSRGILTGIYSPLHF.

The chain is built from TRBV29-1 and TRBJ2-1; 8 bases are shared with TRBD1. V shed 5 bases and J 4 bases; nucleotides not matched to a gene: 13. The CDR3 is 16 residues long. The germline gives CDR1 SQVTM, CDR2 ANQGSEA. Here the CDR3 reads CSVRYRGSGTYNEQFF. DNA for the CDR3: TGCAGCGTTCGTTACAGGGGGTCCGGGACGTACAATGAGCAGTTCTTC.

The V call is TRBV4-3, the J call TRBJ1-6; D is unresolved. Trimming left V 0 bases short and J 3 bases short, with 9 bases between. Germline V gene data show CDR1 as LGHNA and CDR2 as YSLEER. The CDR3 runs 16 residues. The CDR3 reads CASSQDGPGYNSPLHF. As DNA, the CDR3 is TGCGCCAGCAGCCAAGATGGGCCGGGCTATAATTCACCCCTCCACTTT.

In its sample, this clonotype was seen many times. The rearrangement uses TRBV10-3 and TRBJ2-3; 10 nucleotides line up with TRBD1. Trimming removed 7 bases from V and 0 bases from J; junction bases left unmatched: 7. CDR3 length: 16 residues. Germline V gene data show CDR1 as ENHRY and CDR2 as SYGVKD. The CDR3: CAIKGQGGPSTDTQYF. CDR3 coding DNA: TGTGCCATCAAAGGACAGGGGGGCCCTAGCACAGATACGCAGTATTTT.